This T cell receptor (beta chain) came from a study of blood T cell repertoires in COVID-19. About the research overall: The study drew acute and convalescent COVID-19 samples from the United States, Italy and Spain. PBMCs, B-cell-depleted T cells, or T cells provided the cDNA or gDNA that made up the material.

With 6 bases clipped from V and 0 bases from J, the junction kept 11 bases outside the gene matches. Germline V gene sequence: CDR1 MGHDK, CDR2 SYGVNS. The CDR3 runs to 17 residues. Data came from immunoSEQ multiplex PCR; TCRdb stores just in-frame clones and leaves some out. The data contain some 64,000 clones, around 77% of them singletons. The material sequenced was peripheral blood. The chain uses TRBV25-1 and TRBJ2-7; 10 bases are a match to TRBD1. The clonotype comes from a man older than 75 with active or convalescent COVID-19. CDR3 loop: CASSDTRQGAYSYEQYF. The CDR3 coding sequence is TGTGCCAGCAGCGATACCCGACAGGGGGCCTACTCCTACGAGCAGTACTTC.